A single sample is the source of the 8 T cell receptor beta chains below, sequenced in a study of identifying expanded T cells in peripheral blood. Only in-frame clones appear in the TCRdb table, and some are missing; sequencing was by immunoSEQ multiplex PCR. The sample lists about 86,000 clones, roughly 81% occurring once. What was sequenced was blood. The origin of the receptors is a person aged 18-70 years in good health.

This chain joins TRBV7-9 and TRBJ2-2, with 11 bases fitting TRBD2. The V gene's germline CDR1 is SEHNR and CDR2 FQNEAQ (reference sequence). V was clipped by 1 base and J by 4 bases; unmatched bases: 2. There are 16 residues in the CDR3. This CDR3 reads CASSLGTSGFTGELFF. Written as DNA, the CDR3 is TGTGCCAGCAGCTTAGGGACTAGCGGGTTCACCGGGGAGCTGTTTTTT.

This clone was observed a handful of times. The J gene is TRBJ1-5, the V gene TRBV19, with 11 positions matching TRBD1. Trimming at V came to 10 bases and at J to 0 bases, leaving 14 bases not matched to a gene. Germline-derived CDR1 and CDR2 are LNHDA and SQIVND (reference sequence). This CDR3 has 18 amino acids. Here the CDR3 reads CATQQGQGVVRSNQPQHF. In nucleotides, the CDR3 is TGTGCCACCCAGCAGGGACAGGGGGTTGTACGTAGCAATCAGCCCCAGCATTTT. The full variable domain, its missing parts supplied by reference TRBV19 and TRBJ1-5, is DGGITQSPKYLFRKEGQNVTLSCEQNLNHDAMYWYRQDPGQGLRLIYYSQIVNDFQKGDIAEGYSVSREKKESFPLTVTSAQKNPTAFYLCATQQGQGVVRSNQPQHFGDGTRLSIL.

The chain combines TRBV5-1 with TRBJ2-6; D gene ambiguous. This CDR3 comprises 16 residues. In germline, CDR1 is SGHRS, CDR2 YFSETQ. The germline V and J ends were trimmed by 0 bases and 0 bases, with 7 bases remaining between them. As DNA, the CDR3 is TGCGCCAGCAGCTTGGCCCTTAGCTCTGGGGCCAACGTCCTGACTTTC. Translation gives CASSLALSSGANVLTF.

This rearrangement joins TRBV10-3 to TRBJ2-1; a weak D match, TRBD2 (5 bases). CDR1 is ENHRY, CDR2 SYGVKD, per germline. Trimming took off 7 bases at V and 6 bases at J, with 10 bases between the two ends. The CDR3 is 12 amino acids. This CDR3 is CAIKGTSNEQFF. For the CDR3, the DNA is TGTGCCATCAAAGGAACTAGCAATGAGCAGTTCTTC.

The chain combines TRBV7-8 with TRBJ1-1; 7 nucleotides agree with TRBD1. The germline gives CDR1 SGHVS, CDR2 FQNEAQ. The V segment lost 6 bases and the J segment 2 bases; nucleotides outside the gene matches: 3. The CDR3 runs 13 residues. Written as DNA, the CDR3 is TGTGCCAGCAGTCGGGACAGCAACACTGAAGCTTTCTTT. It translates to CASSRDSNTEAFF.

The sample holds one count of this clone. The chain couples TRBV27 to TRBJ1-5; TRBD1 aligns across 7 bases. V shed 6 bases, J shed 4 bases, and the junction held 12 bases outside the gene matches. The V gene's germline CDR1 is MNHEY and CDR2 SMNVEV (reference sequence). The CDR3 has 16 amino acids. CDR3 coding DNA: TGTGCCAGCAGAGGGGGCTCAATAGGGCGTAATCAGCCCCAGCATTTT. It specifies CASRGGSIGRNQPQHF.

This chain uses TRBV30 with TRBJ2-1; tentative D call: TRBD1 (6 bases). The length of the CDR3 is 13 residues. Looked up from germline, CDR1 is GTSNPN and CDR2 is SVGIG (reference sequence). The CDR3 sequence: CVSITGTHNEQFF. The CDR3 DNA reads TGTGTCTCAATAACAGGGACCCACAATGAGCAGTTCTTC.

The chain couples TRBV5-5 to TRBJ1-1, with 7 bases that match TRBD1. After removal of 5 bases from V and 5 bases from J, the junction contained 3 bases not matched to a gene. Germline V CDR1 and CDR2: SGHKS, YYEKEE (reference sequence). There are 12 residues in the CDR3. CDR3 sequence: CASRQGETEAFF. CDR3 nucleotides: TGTGCCAGCAGGCAGGGGGAGACTGAAGCTTTCTTT.